This TCR beta chain was identified in a study of OX40 agonist ivuxolimab in advanced cancers. Assay: immunoSEQ multiplex PCR; the TCRdb copy retains only in-frame clones and omits some. The repertoire includes roughly 92,000 clones, under 90% of them detected once, and less than 6% sits in the top ten. In this sample, this clone turned up a few times. V lost 6 bases, J lost 4 bases, and 13 bases lay in between. The CDR3 covers 15 residues. CDR1 is MNHEY and CDR2 is SVGAGI in the germline V gene. This sequence joins TRBV6-5 and TRBJ2-6; the D is unclear. Sequencing used CD4+ or CD8+ T cells sorted from blood, obtained in a trial of the OX40 agonist ivuxolimab. This receptor was identified in an adult with an advanced solid tumor such as melanoma, head and neck, liver or kidney cancer. CDR3 loop: CASSLHWSGANVLTF. The CDR3 region has the DNA TGTGCCAGCAGCCTTCACTGGTCCGGGGCCAACGTCCTGACTTTC.